These 8 T cell receptor beta chains were sequenced from one sample in a study of beta chain features in type 1 diabetes. Whole-study results and caveats: TCRB CDR3s were moderately but significantly shorter in Type 1 diabetes patients in all four CD4+ subsets.

These receptors lack a known antigen. TCRB transcripts that were expressed got sequenced, as all of the isolated RNA had been reverse transcribed. The table came from immunoSEQ multiplex PCR; TCRdb's copy has only in-frame clones and leaves some out. This table has about 710,000 clones, about 14% appearing once. Material: naive CD4+ T cells from blood. Receptor source: a man younger than 35 with type 1 diabetes.

This clone was picked up a small number of times. The gene calls are TRBV9 and TRBJ2-7; D perhaps matches TRBD1 (7 bases). This CDR3 is built from 16 residues. The V end was cut by 0 bases, the J end by 4 bases, with 17 bases between. Looked up from germline, CDR1 is SGDLS and CDR2 is YYNGEE. The CDR3 coding sequence is TGTGCCAGCAGCGTAGGGTCCCAGGGGGGTTTGTACGAGCAGTACTTC. Protein product: CASSVGSQGGLYEQYF.

The chain joins TRBV2 to TRBJ2-7; D remains ambiguous. The CDR3 contains 12 residues. The germline V gene encodes CDR1 SNHLY and CDR2 FYNNEI. Written as DNA, the CDR3 is TGTGTCATTCGGCTGCCAACCTACGAGCAGTACTTC. Amino acid sequence: CVIRLPTYEQYF.

The genes are TRBV27 and TRBJ2-6, with D perhaps TRBD1 (6 bases). This CDR3 is built from 18 residues. The V end lost 3 bases, the J end lost 2 bases, and 17 bases lay between the germline ends. The germline CDR1 and CDR2 sequences are MNHEY and SMNVEV (reference sequence). The CDR3 loop reads CASSLRYQGLAGANVLTF. As DNA, the CDR3 is TGTGCCAGCAGTTTGCGCTATCAGGGGCTCGCTGGGGCCAACGTCCTGACTTTC.

On this clone: Other DNA sequences in this sample translate to the same CDR3. This chain connects TRBV28 to TRBJ2-7; D is unresolved. Germline-derived CDR1 and CDR2 are MDHEN and SYDVKM. The CDR3 sequence is 12 residues long. The V gene lost 2 bases and the J gene lost 3 bases, with 5 bases spanning the gap. The CDR3 DNA sequence: TGTGCCAGCAGTTTACAGAGCTACGAGCAGTACTTC. Translation gives CASSLQSYEQYF. Looking up the rest from reference TRBV28 and TRBJ2-7 gives the full variable domain: DVKVTQSSRYLVKRTGEKVFLECVQDMDHENMFWYRQDPGLGLRLIYFSYDVKMKEKGDIPEGYSVSREKKERFSLILESASTNQTSMYLCASSLQSYEQYFGPGTRLTVT.

This chain connects TRBV4-2 to TRBJ2-2; D unclear. This CDR3 is 14 amino acids long. Trimming stripped 0 bases from V and 5 bases from J, with 7 bases between. From germline, CDR1 is LGHNA and CDR2 YNFKEQ. CDR3: CASSQDLLTGELFF. DNA of the CDR3: TGTGCCAGCAGCCAAGATCTCCTGACCGGGGAGCTGTTTTTT.

This rearrangement joins TRBV4-1 to TRBJ2-1; the match to TRBD1 covers 10 bases. Per the germline V gene, CDR1 is MGHRA and CDR2 is YSYEKL. This CDR3 is built from 16 residues. V was clipped by 4 bases and J by 2 bases; unmatched bases: 5. The CDR3 DNA sequence: TGCGCCAGCAGCCTTCTTGGACAGGGGGCCTACAATGAGCAGTTCTTC. This encodes CASSLLGQGAYNEQFF.

This clone was counted a few times. Other nucleotide sequences in the sample specify the same CDR3. The V gene is TRBV5-1, the J gene TRBJ2-1; 11 bases are a match to TRBD2. CDR1 is SGHRS and CDR2 is YFSETQ in the germline V gene. V lost 4 bases, J lost 3 bases, and 3 bases stayed unmatched. The CDR3 is 15 amino acids. CDR3 nucleotide sequence: TGCGCCAGCAGCCCGGGACTAGCGGACTACAATGAGCAGTTCTTC. Amino acids: CASSPGLADYNEQFF.

The chain uses TRBV12-5 and TRBJ2-7; TRBD2 matches 12 bases. Looked up from germline, CDR1 is LGHNT and CDR2 is FRNRAP. V shed 2 bases and J 1 base; nucleotides not matched to a gene: 6. The CDR3 runs 17 residues. CDR3 loop: CASGLPRLAGESYEQYF. The CDR3 nucleotides are TGTGCTAGTGGTTTGCCTCGACTAGCGGGAGAATCCTACGAGCAGTACTTC.